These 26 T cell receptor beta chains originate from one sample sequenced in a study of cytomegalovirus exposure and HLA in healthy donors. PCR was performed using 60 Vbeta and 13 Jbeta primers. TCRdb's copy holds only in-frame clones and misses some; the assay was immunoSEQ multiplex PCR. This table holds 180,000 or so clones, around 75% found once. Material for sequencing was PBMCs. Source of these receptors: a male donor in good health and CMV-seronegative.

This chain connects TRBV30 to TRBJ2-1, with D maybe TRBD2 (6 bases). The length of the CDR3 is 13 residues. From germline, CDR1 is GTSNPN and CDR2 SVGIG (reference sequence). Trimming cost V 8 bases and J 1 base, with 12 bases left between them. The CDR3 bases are TGTGCCGGCGACGGGGGTTCCTACAATGAGCAGTTCTTC. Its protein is CAGDGGSYNEQFF.

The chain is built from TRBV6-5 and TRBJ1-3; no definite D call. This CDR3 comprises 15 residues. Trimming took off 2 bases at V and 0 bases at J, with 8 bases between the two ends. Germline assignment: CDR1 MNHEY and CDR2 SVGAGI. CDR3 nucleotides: TGTGCCAGCAGTTACGGGCGGGTCTCTGGAAACACCATATATTTT. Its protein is CASSYGRVSGNTIYF.

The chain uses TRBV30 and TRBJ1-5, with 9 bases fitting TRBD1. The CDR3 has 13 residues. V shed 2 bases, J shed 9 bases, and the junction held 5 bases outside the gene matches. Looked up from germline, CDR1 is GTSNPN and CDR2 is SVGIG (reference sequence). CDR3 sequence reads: CAWSPGQGLPQHF. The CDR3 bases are TGTGCCTGGAGTCCGGGACAGGGTCTGCCCCAGCATTTT.

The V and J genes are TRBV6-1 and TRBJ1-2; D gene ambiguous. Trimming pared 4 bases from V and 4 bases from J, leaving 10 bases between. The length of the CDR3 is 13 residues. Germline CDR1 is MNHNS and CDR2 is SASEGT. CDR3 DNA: TGTGCCAGCAGTGCCCAAGGGAGCTATGGCTACACCTTC. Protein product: CASSAQGSYGYTF.

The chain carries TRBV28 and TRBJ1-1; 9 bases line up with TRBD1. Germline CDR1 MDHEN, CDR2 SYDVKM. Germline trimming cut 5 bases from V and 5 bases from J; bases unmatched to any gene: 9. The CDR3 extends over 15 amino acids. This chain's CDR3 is CASSINRGLGTEAFF. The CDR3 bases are TGTGCCAGCAGTATTAACAGGGGGCTAGGTACTGAAGCTTTCTTT.

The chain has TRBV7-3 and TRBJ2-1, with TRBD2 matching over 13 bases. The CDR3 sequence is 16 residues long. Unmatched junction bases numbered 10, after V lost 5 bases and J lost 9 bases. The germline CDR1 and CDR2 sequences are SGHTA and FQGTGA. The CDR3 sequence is CASSTTSGGSQGEQFF. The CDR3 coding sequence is TGTGCCAGCAGCACGACTAGCGGGGGGTCTCAGGGTGAGCAGTTCTTC.

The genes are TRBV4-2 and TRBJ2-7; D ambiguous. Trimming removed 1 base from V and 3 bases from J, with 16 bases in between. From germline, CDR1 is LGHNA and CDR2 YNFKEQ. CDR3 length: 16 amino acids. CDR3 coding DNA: TGTGCCAGCAGCCAAGGAAGCCCGCAGAGGATCTACGAGCAGTACTTC. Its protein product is CASSQGSPQRIYEQYF.

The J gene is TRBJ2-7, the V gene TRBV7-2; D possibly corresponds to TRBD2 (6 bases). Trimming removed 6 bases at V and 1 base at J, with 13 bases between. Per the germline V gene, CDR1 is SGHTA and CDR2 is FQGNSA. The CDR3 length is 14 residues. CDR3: CASRSGLLSYEQYF. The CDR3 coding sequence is TGTGCCAGCAGATCGGGACTCCTATCCTACGAGCAGTACTTC.

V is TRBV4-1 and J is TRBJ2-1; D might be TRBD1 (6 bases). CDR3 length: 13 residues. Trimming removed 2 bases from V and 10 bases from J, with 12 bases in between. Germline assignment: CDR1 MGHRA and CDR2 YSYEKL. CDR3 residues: CASSQQQGREQFF. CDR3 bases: TGCGCCAGCAGCCAACAACAGGGTCGGGAGCAGTTCTTC.

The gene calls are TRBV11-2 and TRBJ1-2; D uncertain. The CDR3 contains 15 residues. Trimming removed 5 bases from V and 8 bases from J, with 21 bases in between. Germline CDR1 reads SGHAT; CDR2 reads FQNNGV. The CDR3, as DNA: TGTGCCAGCAGCCCGACTCGGGGAGTTAGCGAAGGCTACACCTTC. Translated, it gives CASSPTRGVSEGYTF.

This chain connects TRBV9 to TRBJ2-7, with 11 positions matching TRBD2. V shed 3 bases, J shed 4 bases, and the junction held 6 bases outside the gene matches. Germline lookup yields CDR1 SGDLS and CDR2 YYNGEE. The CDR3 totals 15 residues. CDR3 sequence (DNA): TGTGCCAGCAGCGGCGCCGGGACTAGCGGTTACGAGCAGTACTTC. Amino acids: CASSGAGTSGYEQYF.

The DNA of the CDR3 is TGTGCCTGGAGTGTAGGAGGTTTCGGGGAAAAACTGTTTTTT. Translation: CAWSVGGFGEKLFF. V is TRBV30 and J is TRBJ1-4; D is undetermined. The germline V and J ends were trimmed by 0 bases and 8 bases, with 13 bases remaining between them. This CDR3 has 14 amino acids. CDR1 GTSNPN and CDR2 SVGIG come from the germline V gene (reference sequence).

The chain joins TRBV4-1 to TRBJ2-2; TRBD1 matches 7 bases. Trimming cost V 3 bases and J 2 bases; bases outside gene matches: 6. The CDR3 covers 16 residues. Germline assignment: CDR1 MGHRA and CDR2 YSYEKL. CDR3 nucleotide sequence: TGCGCCAGCAGCCACCGGGACAGAGGCAACACCGGGGAGCTGTTTTTT. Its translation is CASSHRDRGNTGELFF.

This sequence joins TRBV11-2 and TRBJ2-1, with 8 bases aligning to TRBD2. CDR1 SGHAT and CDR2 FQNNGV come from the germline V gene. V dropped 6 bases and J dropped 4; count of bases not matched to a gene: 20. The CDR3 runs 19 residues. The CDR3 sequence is CASRHGGAGAASGYNEQFF. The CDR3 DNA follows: TGTGCCAGCAGACACGGGGGAGCGGGGGCCGCTTCAGGGTACAATGAGCAGTTCTTC.

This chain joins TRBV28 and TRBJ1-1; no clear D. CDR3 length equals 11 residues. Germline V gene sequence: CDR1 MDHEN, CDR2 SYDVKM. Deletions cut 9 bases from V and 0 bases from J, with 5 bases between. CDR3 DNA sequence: TGTGCCAGTCACATGAACACTGAAGCTTTCTTT. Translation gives CASHMNTEAFF.

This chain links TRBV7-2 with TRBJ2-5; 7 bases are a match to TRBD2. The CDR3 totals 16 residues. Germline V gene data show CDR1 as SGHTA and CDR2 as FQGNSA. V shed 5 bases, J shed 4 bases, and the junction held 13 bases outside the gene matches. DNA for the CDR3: TGTGCCAGCAGCCTATTAGGGAAACCGGGAGGAGAGACCCAGTACTTC. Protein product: CASSLLGKPGGETQYF.

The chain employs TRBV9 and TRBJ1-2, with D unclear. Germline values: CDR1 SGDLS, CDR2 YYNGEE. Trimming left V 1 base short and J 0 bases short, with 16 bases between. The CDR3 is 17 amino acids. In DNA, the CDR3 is TGTGCCAGCAGCGTAAGGCGGGCAGGAGGTTCTAACTATGGCTACACCTTC. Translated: CASSVRRAGGSNYGYTF.

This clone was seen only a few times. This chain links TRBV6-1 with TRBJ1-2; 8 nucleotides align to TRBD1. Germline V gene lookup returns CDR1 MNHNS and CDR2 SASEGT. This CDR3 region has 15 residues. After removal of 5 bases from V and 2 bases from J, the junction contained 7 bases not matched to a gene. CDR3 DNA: TGTGCCAGCAGTCCAAGACAGGGGTCGAACTATGGCTACACCTTC. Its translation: CASSPRQGSNYGYTF.

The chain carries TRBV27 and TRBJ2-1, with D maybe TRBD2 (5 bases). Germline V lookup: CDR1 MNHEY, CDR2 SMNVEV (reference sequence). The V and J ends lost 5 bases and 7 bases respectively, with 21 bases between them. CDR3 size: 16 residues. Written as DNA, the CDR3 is TGTGCCAGCAGTCCCCCCATAGACGGAGGAATGAATGAGCAGTTCTTC. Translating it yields CASSPPIDGGMNEQFF.

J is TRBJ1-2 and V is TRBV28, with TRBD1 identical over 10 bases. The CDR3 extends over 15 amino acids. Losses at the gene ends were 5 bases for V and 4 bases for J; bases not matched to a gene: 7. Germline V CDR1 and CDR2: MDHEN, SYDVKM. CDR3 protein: CASSVPGQGTYGYTF. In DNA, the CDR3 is TGTGCCAGCAGTGTCCCGGGACAGGGGACCTATGGCTACACCTTC.

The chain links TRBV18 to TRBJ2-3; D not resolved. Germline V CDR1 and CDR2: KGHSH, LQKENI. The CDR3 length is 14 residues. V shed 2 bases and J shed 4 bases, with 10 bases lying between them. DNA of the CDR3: TGTGCCAGCTCACCAAACTTAGGAGCAGATACGCAGTATTTT. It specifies CASSPNLGADTQYF.

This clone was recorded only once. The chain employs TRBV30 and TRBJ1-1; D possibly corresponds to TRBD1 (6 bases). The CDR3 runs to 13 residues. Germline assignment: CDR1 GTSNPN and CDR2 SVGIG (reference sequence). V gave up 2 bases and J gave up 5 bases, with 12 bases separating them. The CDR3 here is CAWSRTGTTEAFF. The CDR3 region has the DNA TGTGCCTGGAGTCGTACCGGGACAACTGAAGCTTTCTTT.

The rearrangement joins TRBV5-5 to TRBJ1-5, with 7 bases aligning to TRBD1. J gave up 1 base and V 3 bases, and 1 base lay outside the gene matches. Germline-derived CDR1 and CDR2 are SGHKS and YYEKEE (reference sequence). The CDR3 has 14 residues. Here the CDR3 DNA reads TGTGCCAGCAGCTGGGGACAGAGCAATCAGCCCCAGCATTTT. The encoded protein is CASSWGQSNQPQHF.

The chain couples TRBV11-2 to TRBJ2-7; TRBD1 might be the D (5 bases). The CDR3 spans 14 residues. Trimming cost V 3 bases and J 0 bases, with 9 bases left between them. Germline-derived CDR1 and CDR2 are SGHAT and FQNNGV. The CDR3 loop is CASSLTESSYEQYF. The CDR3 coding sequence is TGTGCCAGCAGCTTGACAGAGAGCTCCTACGAGCAGTACTTC.

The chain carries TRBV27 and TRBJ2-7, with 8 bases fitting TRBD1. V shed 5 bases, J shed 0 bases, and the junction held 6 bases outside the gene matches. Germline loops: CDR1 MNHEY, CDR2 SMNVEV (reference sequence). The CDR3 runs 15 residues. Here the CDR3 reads CASSPGTGFSYEQYF. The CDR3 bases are TGTGCCAGCAGTCCCGGGACAGGATTCTCCTACGAGCAGTACTTC.

The CDR3 loop reads CASSKGQGRNGYTF. The DNA for the CDR3 is TGTGCCAGCAGTAAGGGACAGGGCCGTAACGGCTACACCTTC. The rearrangement uses TRBV6-1 and TRBJ1-2, with 9 bases matching TRBD1. CDR3 size: 14 residues. CDR1 MNHNS and CDR2 SASEGT come from the germline V gene. V gave up 5 bases and J gave up 8 bases; unmatched junction bases: 9.